This is a list of T cell receptor beta chains from one sample in a study of STAT3 mutations in large granular lymphocyte leukemia. Here immunoSEQ multiplex PCR was the method, and the copy in TCRdb shows in-frame clones only, minus some. Among tens of thousands of clones listed, about 95% were seen once. Material for sequencing was peripheral blood mononuclear cells. The receptor source for this set is a man between 35 and 55 years old with T-cell large granular lymphocyte leukemia. Some clones in this sample may be carry-over from other donors' samples. Each CDR3 is given without its conserved first and last residue. Each record gives: V gene, CDR3 protein.

TRBV18 | ASSPHDSDPQY
TRBV5-4 | ASSLVGEGRIEAGANVLT
TRBV27 | ASIDRSFFYGYT
TRBV6-6 | ASSSDRGENYGYT
TRBV27 | ASSLKGNYEQY
TRBV27 | ASSLQGQGFGYT
TRBV27 | ASSSVTTGGDGYT
TRBV27 | ASKEGSTYEQY
TRBV19 | ASSSSSQAF
TRBV30 | AWSVGHLRNSNQPQH
TRBV27 | ASSLTGGNYGYT
TRBV15 | ATSNERGSYEQY
TRBV11-3 | ASSLKGTYNEQF
TRBV6-1 | ASILGEAF
TRBV6-1 | ASSERHLLNSPLH
TRBV5-6 | ASSKSDYGTDTQY
TRBV10-3 | AIAVGQGVYEQF
TRBV7-9 | ASSDLQGAEQY
TRBV7-8 | ASSLLRTQHEQY
TRBV14 | ASSRVSYEQY
TRBV4-3 | ASSPRGREGTKNIQY
TRBV9 | ASSVSGASTDTQY
TRBV6-5 | ASSPDSLRPYT
TRBV5-4 | ASSIPQGDPNYGYT
TRBV19 | ATHRGTTQDYGYT
TRBV6-8 | ASSYGQNYGYT
TRBV27 | ASSFTVAGELF
TRBV7-9 | ASRGSGAGEQY
TRBV5-4 | ASSSQSKETQY
TRBV30 | AARAWGNSPLH
TRBV13 | ASSKRQDLY
TRBV28 | ASSLSGQYNEQF
TRBV14 | ASSPFRGQTEAF
TRBV20-1 | SASGGRTVY
TRBV2 | ASSELSQGRGYT
TRBV6-5 | ASSYDWAPGETQY